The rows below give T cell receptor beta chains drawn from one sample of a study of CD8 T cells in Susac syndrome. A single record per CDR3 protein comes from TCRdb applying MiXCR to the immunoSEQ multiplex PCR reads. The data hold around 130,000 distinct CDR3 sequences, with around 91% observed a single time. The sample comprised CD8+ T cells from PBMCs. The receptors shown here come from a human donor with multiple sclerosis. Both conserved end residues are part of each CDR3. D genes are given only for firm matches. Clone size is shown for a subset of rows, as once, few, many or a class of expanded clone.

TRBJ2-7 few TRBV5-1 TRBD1 CASSKEQGWDEQYF TGCGCCAGCAGCAAGGAACAGGGGTGGGACGAGCAGTACTTC
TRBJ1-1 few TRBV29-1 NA CSVSRGGRTEAFF TGCAGCGTCTCTCGCGGGGGCCGGACTGAAGCTTTCTTT
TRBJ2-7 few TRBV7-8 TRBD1 CASSLRDSYEQYF TGTGCCAGCAGCTTACGGGACAGCTACGAGCAGTACTTC
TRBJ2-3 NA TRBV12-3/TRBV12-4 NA CASSTMTEFGTDTQYF TGTGCCAGCAGCACCATGACTGAGTTCGGCACAGATACGCAGTATTTT
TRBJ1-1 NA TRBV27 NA CASSSSSGITEAFF TGTGCCAGCAGTTCCTCCTCAGGGATAACTGAAGCTTTCTTT
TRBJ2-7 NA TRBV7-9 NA CASRLDYEQYF TGTGCCAGCAGGTTAGACTACGAGCAGTACTTC
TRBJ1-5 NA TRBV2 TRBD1 CASSEIRTGENQPQHF TGTGCCAGCAGTGAAATACGGACAGGGGAAAATCAGCCCCAGCATTTT
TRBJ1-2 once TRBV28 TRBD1 CASSYRIIRGSNYGYTF TGTGCCAGCAGTTACCGAATTATCAGGGGGTCGAACTATGGCTACACCTTC
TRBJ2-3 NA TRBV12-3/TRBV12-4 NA CASSWSADTQYF TGTGCCAGCAGTTGGAGCGCAGATACGCAGTATTTT
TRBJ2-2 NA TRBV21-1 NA CASSRRQGYTGELFF TGTGCCAGCAGCCGCCGACAGGGGTACACCGGGGAGCTGTTTTTT
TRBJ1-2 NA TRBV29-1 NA CSVEGGAYGYTF TGCAGCGTTGAAGGAGGGGCCTATGGCTACACCTTC
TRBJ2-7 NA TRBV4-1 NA CASSQDEGIGREQYF TGCGCCAGCAGCCAAGATGAAGGAATTGGGCGCGAGCAGTACTTC
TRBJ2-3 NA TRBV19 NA CASNKGMGADTQYF TGTGCCAGTAACAAGGGCATGGGGGCAGATACGCAGTATTTT
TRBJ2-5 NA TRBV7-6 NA CASSLEQGQETQYF TGTGCCAGCAGCTTAGAACAGGGACAAGAGACCCAGTACTTC
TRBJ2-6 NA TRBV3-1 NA CASSQDTFLGANVLTF TGTGCCAGCAGCCAAGACACCTTTCTAGGGGCCAACGTCCTGACTTTC
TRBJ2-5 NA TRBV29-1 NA CSVEDPVGMGRLIQETQYF TGCAGCGTTGAAGACCCGGTAGGGATGGGCAGGCTAATACAAGAGACCCAGTACTTC
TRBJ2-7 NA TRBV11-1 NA CASSRLTRGTYEQYF TGTGCCAGCAGCCGTCTTACTAGGGGGACCTACGAGCAGTACTTC
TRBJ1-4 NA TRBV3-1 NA CASSTAGKLFF TGTGCCAGCTCCACCGCAGGGAAACTGTTTTTT